This TCR beta chain came from a study of T cells in Graves' hyperthyroidism and ophthalmopathy. About the research overall: The initial diagnosis was the point when peripheral blood was collected, ahead of any treatment.

RNA transcripts were the template for amplifying TCR beta CDR3 regions. The TCR CDR3 was amplified in a first-round RT-PCR using the HTBI primer set. TCRdb ran MiXCR on the multiplex PCR reads and lists one entry per CDR3 protein. This repertoire shows 350,000 to 400,000 distinct CDR3 sequences, under 20% found once; its top ten account for about 3.5%. The CDR3 sequence is 15 residues long. Trimming cost V 6 bases and J 9 bases; bases outside gene matches: 13. The V gene's germline CDR1 is MNHNS and CDR2 SASEGT. This clonotype has at least ten counts. Criteria for exclusion of patients were uncontrolled infection, other autoimmune disease, pregnancy or lactation.

The TCR originated in a woman aged 18-30 years with Graves' hyperthyroidism. This sequence joins TRBV6-1 and TRBJ1-5; TRBD1 matches at 8 bases. The sequenced sample was blood. CDR3 DNA sequence: TGTGCCAGCAGCCTAAGGACAGGGACGCCCGGGCCCCAGCATTTT. Translation gives CASSLRTGTPGPQHF.